The 3 T cell receptor beta chains below were found in one sample sequenced in a study of beta chain features in type 1 diabetes. As every portion of the isolated RNA was reverse transcribed, the sequencing read expressed TCRB transcripts. Method: immunoSEQ multiplex PCR; TCRdb's copy keeps in-frame clones and lacks some. The repertoire holds roughly 300,000 clones, with 14% as singletons. The sequenced sample consisted of central memory CD4+ T cells from blood. The origin of the receptors is a man aged 25 to 40 in good health.

This clone is a singleton in its sample. The chain combines TRBV6-5 with TRBJ1-2; 7 bases fit TRBD1. With 0 bases clipped from V and 8 bases from J, the junction kept 3 bases outside the gene matches. In germline, CDR1 is MNHEY, CDR2 SVGAGI. The CDR3 is 13 amino acids. The CDR3 nucleotides are TGTGCCAGCAGTTACTCAAGGGGGCGCGGCTACACCTTC. Protein: CASSYSRGRGYTF.

This chain connects TRBV7-6 to TRBJ1-3, with D maybe TRBD1 (6 bases). The germline V gene has CDR1 SGHVS and CDR2 FNYEAQ. The CDR3 sequence is 16 residues long. V was pared by 5 bases and J by 2 bases, with 16 bases between. The CDR3: CASSIASGAAGNTIYF. DNA for the CDR3: TGTGCCAGCAGCATCGCGTCGGGGGCGGCTGGAAACACCATATATTTT. Combining the CDR3 with reference TRBV7-6 and TRBJ1-3 gives the whole variable domain GAGVSQSPRYKVTKRGQDVALRCDPISGHVSLYWYRQALGQGPEFLTYFNYEAQQDKSGLPNDRFSAERPEGSISTLTIQRTEQRDSAMYRCASSIASGAAGNTIYFGEGSWLTVV.

The genes are TRBV30 and TRBJ2-3; TRBD2 might be the D (5 bases). Germline assignment: CDR1 GTSNPN and CDR2 SVGIG (reference sequence). Deletions cut 4 bases from V and 6 bases from J, with 14 bases between. The CDR3 has 13 residues. The DNA for the CDR3 is TGTGCCTGGACGAAGAGGGAGAGGGATACGCAGTATTTT. Translated: CAWTKRERDTQYF.